The clone carrying this T cell receptor (beta chain) was counted only a few times. Its cognate antigen is unknown. The V gene's germline CDR1 is MNHEY and CDR2 SVGEGT. Trimming took off 8 bases at V and 0 bases at J, with 11 bases between the two ends. This CDR3 is 14 amino acids long. This sample was included in a study of early T cells in non-severe SARS-CoV-2 infection. About the research overall: Chains from this unsorted whole-blood bulk RNA could not be paired. Study-wide results and caveats: Anti-spike CD8 specificities were favored by VDJdb matching, whose results missed private and CD4 specificities.

The protocol attached unique molecular identifiers to individual cDNA molecules. Each CDR3 protein gets one entry after TCRdb re-called the 5' RACE reads with MiXCR. Of about 64,000 distinct CDR3 sequences listed, over 9.5% are singletons. The chain is built from TRBV6-2 or TRBV6-3 and TRBJ1-5; D perhaps matches TRBD1 (5 bases). This clonotype was obtained from an adult who was a healthcare worker with PCR-confirmed SARS-CoV-2 infection or an uninfected control (not recorded which). Sequencing was performed on whole blood, taken at baseline. In DNA form, the CDR3 reads TGTGCCAGCCGGTCCGGGGGTAGCAATCAGCCCCAGCATTTT. Encoded protein: CASRSGGSNQPQHF.